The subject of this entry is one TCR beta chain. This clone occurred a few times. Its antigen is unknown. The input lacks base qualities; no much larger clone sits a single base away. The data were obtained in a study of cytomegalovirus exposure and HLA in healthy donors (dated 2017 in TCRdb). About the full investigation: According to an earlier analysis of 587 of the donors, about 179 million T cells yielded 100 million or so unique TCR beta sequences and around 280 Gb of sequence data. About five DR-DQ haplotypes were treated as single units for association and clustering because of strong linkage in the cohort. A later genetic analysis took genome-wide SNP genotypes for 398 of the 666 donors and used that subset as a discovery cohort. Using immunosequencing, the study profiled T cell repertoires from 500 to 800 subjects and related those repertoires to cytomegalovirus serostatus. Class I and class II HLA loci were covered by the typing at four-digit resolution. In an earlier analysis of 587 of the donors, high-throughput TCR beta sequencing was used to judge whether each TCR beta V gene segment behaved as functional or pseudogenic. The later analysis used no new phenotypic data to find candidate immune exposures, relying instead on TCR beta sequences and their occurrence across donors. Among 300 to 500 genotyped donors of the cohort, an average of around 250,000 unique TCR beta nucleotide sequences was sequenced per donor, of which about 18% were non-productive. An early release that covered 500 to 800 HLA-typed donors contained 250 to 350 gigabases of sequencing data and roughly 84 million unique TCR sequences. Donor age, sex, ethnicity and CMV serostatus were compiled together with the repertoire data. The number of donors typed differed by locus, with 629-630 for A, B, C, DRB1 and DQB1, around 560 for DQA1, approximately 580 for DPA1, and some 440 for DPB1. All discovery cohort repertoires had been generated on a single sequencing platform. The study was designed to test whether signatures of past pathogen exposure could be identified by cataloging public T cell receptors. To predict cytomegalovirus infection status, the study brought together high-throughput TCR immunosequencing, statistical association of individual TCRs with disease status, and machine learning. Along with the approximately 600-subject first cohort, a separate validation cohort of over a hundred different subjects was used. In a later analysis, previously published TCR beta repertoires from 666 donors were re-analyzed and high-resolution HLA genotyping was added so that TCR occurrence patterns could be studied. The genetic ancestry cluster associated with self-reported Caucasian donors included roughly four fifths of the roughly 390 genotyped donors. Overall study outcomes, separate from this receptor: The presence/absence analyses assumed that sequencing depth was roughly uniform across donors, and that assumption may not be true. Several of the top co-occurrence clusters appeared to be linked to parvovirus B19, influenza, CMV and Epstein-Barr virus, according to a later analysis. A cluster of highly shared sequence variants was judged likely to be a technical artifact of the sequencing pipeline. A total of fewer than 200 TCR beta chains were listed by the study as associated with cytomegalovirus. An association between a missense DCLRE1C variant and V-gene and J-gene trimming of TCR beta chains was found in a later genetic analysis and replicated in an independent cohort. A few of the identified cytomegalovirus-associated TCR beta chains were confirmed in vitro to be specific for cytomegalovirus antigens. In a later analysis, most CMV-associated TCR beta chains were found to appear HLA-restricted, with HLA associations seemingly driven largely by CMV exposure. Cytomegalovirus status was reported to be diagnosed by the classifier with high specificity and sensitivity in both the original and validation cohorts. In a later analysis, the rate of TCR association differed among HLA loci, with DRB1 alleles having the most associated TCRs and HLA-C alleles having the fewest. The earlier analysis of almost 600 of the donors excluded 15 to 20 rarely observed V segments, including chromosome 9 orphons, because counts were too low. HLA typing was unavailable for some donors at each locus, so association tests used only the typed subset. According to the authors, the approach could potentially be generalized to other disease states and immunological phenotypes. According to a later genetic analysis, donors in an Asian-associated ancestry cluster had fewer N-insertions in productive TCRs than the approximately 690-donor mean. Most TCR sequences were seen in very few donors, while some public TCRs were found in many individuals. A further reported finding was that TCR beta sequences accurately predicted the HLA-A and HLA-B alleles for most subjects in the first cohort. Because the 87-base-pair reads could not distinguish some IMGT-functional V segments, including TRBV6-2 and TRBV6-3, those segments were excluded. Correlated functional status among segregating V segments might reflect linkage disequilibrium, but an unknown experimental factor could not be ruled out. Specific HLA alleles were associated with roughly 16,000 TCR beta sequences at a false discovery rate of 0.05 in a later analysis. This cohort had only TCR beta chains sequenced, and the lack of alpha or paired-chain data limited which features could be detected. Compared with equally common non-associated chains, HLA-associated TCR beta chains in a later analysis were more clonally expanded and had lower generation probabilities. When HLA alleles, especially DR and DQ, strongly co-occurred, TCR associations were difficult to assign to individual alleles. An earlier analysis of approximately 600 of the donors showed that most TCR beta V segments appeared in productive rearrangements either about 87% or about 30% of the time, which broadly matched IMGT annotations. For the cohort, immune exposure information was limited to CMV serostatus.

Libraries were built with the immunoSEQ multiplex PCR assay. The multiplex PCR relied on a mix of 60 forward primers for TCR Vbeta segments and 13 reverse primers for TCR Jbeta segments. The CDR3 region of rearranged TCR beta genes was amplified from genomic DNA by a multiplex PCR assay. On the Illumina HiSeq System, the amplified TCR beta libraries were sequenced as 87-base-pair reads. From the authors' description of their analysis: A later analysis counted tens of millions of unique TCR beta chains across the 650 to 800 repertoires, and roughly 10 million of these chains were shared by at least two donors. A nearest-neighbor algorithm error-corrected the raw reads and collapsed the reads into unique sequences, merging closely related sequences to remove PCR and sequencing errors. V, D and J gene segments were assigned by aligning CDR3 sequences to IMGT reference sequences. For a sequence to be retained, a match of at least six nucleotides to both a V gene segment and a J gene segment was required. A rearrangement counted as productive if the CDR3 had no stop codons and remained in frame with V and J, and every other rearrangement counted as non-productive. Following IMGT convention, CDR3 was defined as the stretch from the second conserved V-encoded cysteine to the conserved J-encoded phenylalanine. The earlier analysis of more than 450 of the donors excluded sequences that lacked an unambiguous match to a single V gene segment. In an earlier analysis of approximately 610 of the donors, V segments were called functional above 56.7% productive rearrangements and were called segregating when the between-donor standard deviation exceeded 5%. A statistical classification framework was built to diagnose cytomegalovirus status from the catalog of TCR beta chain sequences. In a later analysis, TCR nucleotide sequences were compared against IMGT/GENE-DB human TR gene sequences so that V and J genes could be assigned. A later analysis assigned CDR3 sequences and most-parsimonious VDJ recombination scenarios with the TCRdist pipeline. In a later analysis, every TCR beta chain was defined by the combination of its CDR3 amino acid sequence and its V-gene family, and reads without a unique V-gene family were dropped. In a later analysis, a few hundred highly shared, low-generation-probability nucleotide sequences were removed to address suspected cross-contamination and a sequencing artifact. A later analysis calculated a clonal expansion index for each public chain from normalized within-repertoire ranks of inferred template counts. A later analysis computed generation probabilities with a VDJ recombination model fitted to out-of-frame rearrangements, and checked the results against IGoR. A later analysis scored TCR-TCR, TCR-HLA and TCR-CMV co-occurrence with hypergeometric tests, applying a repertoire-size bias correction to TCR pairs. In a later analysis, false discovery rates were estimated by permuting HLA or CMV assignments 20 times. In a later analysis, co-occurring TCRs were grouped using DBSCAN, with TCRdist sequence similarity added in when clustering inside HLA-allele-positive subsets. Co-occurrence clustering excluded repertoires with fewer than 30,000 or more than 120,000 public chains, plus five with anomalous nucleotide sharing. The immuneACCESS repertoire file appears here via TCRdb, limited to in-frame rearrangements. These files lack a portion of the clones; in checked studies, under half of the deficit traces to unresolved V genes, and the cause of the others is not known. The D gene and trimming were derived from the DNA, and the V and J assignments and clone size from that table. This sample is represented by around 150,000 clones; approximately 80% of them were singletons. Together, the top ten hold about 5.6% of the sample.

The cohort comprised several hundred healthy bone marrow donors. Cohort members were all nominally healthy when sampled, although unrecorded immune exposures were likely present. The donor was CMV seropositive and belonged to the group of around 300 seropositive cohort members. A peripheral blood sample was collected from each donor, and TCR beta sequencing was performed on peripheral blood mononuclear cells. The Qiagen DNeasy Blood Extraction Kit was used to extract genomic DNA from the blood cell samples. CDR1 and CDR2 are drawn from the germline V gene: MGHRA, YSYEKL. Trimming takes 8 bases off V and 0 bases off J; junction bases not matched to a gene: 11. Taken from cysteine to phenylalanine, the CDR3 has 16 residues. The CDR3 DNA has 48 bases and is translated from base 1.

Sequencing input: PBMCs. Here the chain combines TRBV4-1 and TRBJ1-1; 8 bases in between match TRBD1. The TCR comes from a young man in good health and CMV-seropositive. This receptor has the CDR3 CASCERTGFMNTEAFF. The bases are TGCGCCAGCTGCGAACGGACAGGGTTTATGAACACTGAAGCTTTCTTT.